Listed below are T cell receptor beta chains from one sample, sequenced in a study of cytomegalovirus exposure and HLA in healthy donors. Libraries were prepared by immunoSEQ multiplex PCR; TCRdb keeps only in-frame clonotypes and omits some of them. The sample consists of about 120,000 clones, over 50% of them appearing once. Sequencing was done on a sample of PBMCs. The source is a woman aged 40 to 50 in good health and CMV-seropositive. CDR3s include the opening cysteine and the closing phenylalanine or tryptophan. The D gene is left open where the match is weak. Size values are once, few and many counts, or a class for expanded clones, and some rows have none.

>TRBJ2-2|once|TRBD1|TRBV5-1|16
CASGDTGTGNTGELFF
TGCGCCAGCGGTGACACCGGGACAGGGAACACCGGGGAGCTGTTTTTT
>TRBJ1-4|many|TRBD1|TRBV6-5|15
CASSYLGTGTNKLFF
TGTGCCAGCAGTTACCTTGGGACAGGAACTAATAAACTGTTTTTT
>TRBJ2-1|NA|TRBD2|TRBV5-1|16
CASSLAGTTNYNEQFF
TGCGCCAGCAGCTTGGCGGGGACTACCAATTACAATGAGCAGTTCTTC
>TRBJ2-5|once|NA|TRBV10-1|11
CACRDKETQYF
TGCGCCTGCCGGGACAAAGAGACCCAGTACTTC
>TRBJ2-5|NA|NA|TRBV6-5|11
CASRRGETQYF
TGTGCCAGCCGGAGGGGAGAGACCCAGTACTTC
>TRBJ2-5|NA|NA|TRBV28|15
CASSPRDMSQETQYF
TGTGCCAGCAGTCCCCGGGACATGTCGCAAGAGACCCAGTACTTC
>TRBJ1-2|few|TRBD1|TRBV19|14
CASSPGQYYGGYTF
TGTGCCAGTAGTCCGGGACAGTACTACGGTGGCTACACCTTC
>TRBJ1-5|NA|NA|TRBV27|14
CASSFDPVNQPQHF
TGTGCCAGCAGTTTCGATCCGGTCAATCAGCCCCAGCATTTT
>TRBJ2-7|NA|TRBD1|TRBV6-1|13
CASRGDSTYEQYF
TGTGCCAGCAGGGGGGACAGCACCTACGAGCAGTACTTC
>TRBJ2-7|few|TRBD2|TRBV5-1|15
CASSTTGTSTYEQYF
TGCGCCAGCAGCACTACCGGGACTAGCACCTACGAGCAGTACTTC
>TRBJ2-5|NA|TRBD1|TRBV6-4|13
CASSRDSQETQYF
TGTGCCAGCAGCAGGGACAGTCAAGAGACCCAGTACTTC
>TRBJ2-1|NA|TRBD2|TRBV9|15
CASSVGRTSGVEQFF
TGTGCCAGCAGCGTAGGAAGGACTAGCGGGGTTGAGCAGTTCTTC
>TRBJ2-7|NA|TRBD2|TRBV9|15
CASSVAGGDSYEQYF
TGTGCCAGCAGCGTAGCGGGGGGTGACTCCTACGAGCAGTACTTC
>TRBJ1-6|NA|NA|TRBV5-1|15
CASSSGDLYNSPLHF
TGCGCCAGCAGCTCAGGGGACCTCTATAATTCACCCCTCCACTTT
>TRBJ2-7|few|NA|TRBV18|14
CASSPGFPLHEQYF
TGTGCCAGCTCACCGGGCTTTCCTTTACACGAGCAGTACTTC
>TRBJ1-6|NA|TRBD1|TRBV10-3|14
CAISDGQGDSPLHF
TGTGCCATCAGTGACGGGCAGGGGGACTCACCCCTCCACTTT
>TRBJ2-6|NA|TRBD1|TRBV7-9|16
CASSSTGGMGANVLTF
TGTGCCAGCAGTTCGACAGGGGGCATGGGGGCCAACGTCCTGACTTTC
>TRBJ2-1|NA|NA|TRBV28|12
CASSRRGMGQFF
TGTGCCAGCAGTCGACGCGGAATGGGGCAGTTCTTC